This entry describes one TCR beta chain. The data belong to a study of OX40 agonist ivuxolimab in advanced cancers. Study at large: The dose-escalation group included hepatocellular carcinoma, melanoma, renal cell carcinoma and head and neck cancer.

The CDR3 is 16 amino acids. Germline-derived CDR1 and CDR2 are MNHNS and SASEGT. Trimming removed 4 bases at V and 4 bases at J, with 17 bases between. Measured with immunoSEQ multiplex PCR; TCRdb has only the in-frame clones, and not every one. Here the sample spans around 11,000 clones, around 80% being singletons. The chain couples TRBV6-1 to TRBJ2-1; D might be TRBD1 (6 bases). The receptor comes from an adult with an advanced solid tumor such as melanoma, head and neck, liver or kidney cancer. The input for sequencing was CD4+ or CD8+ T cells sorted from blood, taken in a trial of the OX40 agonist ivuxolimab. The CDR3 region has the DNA TGTGCCAGCAGTGCATCTACAGGGCCCTTATACAATGAGCAGTTCTTC. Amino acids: CASSASTGPLYNEQFF.